This record concerns one T cell receptor beta chain sequence. V was pared by 0 bases and J by 8 bases, with 11 bases between. The CDR3 length is 14 residues. The germline V gene has CDR1 LNHDA and CDR2 SQIVND (reference sequence). Clones were sequenced by immunoSEQ multiplex PCR, and TCRdb holds only the in-frame ones, with some missing. The sample has roughly 230,000 clones, approximately 89% seen once. This record comes from a study of blood T cell repertoires in COVID-19. The chain uses TRBV19 and TRBJ2-1; D is ambiguous. The sequenced sample consisted of peripheral blood. This sequence was found in a woman between 40 and 55 years old who had recovered from COVID-19. The CDR3 is CASSIDPATDEQFF. The CDR3 nucleotides are TGTGCCAGTAGTATAGATCCAGCGACCGATGAGCAGTTCTTC.